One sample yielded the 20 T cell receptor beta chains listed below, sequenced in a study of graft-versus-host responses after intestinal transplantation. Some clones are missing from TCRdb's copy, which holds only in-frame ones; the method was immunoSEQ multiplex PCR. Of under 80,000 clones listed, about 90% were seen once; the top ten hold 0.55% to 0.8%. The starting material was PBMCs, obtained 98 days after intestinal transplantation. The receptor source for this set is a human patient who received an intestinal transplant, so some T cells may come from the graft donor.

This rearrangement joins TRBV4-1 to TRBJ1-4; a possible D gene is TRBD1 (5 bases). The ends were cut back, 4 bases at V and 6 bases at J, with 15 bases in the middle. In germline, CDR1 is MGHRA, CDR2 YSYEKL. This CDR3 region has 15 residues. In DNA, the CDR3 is TGCGCCAGCAGCCCTCGGGACTCTGGATATGAAAAACTGTTTTTT. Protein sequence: CASSPRDSGYEKLFF.

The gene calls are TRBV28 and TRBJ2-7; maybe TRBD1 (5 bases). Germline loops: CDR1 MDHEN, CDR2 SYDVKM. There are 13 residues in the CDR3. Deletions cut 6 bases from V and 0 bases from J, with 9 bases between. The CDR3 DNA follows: TGTGCCAGCAGACCGACAGTCTCCTACGAGCAGTACTTC. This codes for CASRPTVSYEQYF.

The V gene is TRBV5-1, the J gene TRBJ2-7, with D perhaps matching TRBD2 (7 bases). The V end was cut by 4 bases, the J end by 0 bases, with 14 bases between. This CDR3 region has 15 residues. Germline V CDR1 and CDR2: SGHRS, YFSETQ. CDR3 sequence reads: CASSPWGGGSYEQYF. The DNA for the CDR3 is TGCGCCAGCAGCCCGTGGGGGGGCGGCTCCTACGAGCAGTACTTC.

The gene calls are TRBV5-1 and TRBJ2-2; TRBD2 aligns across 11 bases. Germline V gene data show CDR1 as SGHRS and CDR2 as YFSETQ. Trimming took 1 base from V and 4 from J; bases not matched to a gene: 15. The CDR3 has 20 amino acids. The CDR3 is CASSLFLTGRGTSGTGELFF. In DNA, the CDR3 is TGCGCCAGCAGCTTGTTCCTAACTGGGCGGGGGACTAGCGGCACCGGGGAGCTGTTTTTT.

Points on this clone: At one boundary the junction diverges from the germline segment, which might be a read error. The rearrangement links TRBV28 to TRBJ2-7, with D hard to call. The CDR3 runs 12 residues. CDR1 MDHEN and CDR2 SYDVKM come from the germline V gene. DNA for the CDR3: TGTGCCGGCAGTTTGTCTTCCTACGAGCAGTACTTC. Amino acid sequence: CAGSLSSYEQYF.

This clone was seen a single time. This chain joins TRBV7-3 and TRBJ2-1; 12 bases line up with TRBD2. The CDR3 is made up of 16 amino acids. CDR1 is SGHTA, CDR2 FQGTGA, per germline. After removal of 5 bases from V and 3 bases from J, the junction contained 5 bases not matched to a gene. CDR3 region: CASSTQLAGGYNEQFF. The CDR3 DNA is TGTGCCAGCAGCACTCAACTAGCGGGGGGCTACAATGAGCAGTTCTTC.

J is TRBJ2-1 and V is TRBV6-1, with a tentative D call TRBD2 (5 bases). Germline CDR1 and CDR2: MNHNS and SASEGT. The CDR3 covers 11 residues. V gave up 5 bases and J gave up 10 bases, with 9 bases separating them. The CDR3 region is CASSWTGEQFF. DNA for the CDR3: TGTGCCAGCAGTTGGACTGGGGAGCAGTTCTTC.

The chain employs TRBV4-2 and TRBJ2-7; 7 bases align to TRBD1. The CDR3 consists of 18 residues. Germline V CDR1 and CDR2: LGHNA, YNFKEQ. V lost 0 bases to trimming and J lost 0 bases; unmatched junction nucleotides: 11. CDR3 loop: CASSQDLHDRAFSYEQYF. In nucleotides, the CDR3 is TGTGCCAGCAGCCAAGACCTCCATGACAGGGCATTCTCCTACGAGCAGTACTTC.

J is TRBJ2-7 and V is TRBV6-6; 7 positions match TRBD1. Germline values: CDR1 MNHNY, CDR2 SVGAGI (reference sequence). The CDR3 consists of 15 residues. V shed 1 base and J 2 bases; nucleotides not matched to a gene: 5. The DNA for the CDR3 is TGTGCCAGCAGTTACTTAGGACAGGTTACCTACGAGCAGTACTTC. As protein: CASSYLGQVTYEQYF.

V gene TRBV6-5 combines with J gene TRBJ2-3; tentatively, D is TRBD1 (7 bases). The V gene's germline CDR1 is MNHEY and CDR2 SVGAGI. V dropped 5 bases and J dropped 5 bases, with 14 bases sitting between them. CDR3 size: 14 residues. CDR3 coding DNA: TGTGCCAGCAGTGGCCAGGGGGGACTAGATACGCAGTATTTT. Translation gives CASSGQGGLDTQYF.

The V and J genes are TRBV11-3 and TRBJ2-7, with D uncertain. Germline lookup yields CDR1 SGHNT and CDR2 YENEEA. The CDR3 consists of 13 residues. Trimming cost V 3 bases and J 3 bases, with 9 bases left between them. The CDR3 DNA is TGTGCCAGCAGCTTTCCCCCTCACTACGAGCAGTACTTC. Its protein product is CASSFPPHYEQYF.

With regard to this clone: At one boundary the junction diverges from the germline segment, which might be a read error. For the CDR3, the DNA is TGTGCCAGGAGTTTAGGGGCTACAGGGCTGCAGCCCCAGCATTTT. Protein product: CARSLGATGLQPQHF. The rearrangement joins TRBV30 to TRBJ1-5, with D possibly TRBD1 on 6 matching bases. The CDR3 is 15 residues long. Germline V gene data show CDR1 as GTSNPN and CDR2 as SVGIG (reference sequence).

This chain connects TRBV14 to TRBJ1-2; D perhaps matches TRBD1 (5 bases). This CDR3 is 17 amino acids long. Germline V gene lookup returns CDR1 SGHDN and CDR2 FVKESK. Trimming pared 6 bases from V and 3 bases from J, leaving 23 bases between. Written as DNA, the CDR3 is TGTGCCAGCAGTCGACTTCTGGCAACCGGGGGAGACTATGGCTACACCTTC. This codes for CASSRLLATGGDYGYTF. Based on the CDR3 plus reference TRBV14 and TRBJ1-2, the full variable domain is EAGVTQFPSHSVIEKGQTVTLRCDPISGHDNLYWYRRVMGKEIKFLLHFVKESKQDESGMPNNRFLAERTGGTYSTLKVQPAELEDSGVYFCASSRLLATGGDYGYTFGSGTRLTVV.

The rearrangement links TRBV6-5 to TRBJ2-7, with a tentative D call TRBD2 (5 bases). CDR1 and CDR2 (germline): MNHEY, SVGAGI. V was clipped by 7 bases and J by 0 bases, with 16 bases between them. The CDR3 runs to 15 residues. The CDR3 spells CASIILSGSSYEQYF. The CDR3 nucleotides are TGTGCCAGCATAATTCTGAGCGGCAGCTCCTACGAGCAGTACTTC.

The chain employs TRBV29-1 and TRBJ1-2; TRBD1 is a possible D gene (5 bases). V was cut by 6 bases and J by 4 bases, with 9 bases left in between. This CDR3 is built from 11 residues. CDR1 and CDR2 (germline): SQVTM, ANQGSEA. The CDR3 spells CSVGQTYGYTF. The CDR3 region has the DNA TGCAGCGTCGGACAAACCTATGGCTACACCTTC.

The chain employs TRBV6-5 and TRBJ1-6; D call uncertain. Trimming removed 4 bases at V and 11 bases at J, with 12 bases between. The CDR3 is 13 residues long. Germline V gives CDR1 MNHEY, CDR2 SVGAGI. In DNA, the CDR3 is TGTGCCAGCAGTTTCAACAACGAAACACCCCTCCACTTT. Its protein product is CASSFNNETPLHF.

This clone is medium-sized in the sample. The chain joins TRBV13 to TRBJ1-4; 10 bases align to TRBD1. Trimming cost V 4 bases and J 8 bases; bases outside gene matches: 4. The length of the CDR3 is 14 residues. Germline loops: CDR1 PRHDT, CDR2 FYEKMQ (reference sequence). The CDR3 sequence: CASSSGQGREKLFF. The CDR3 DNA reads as TGTGCCAGCAGCTCGGGACAGGGGCGGGAAAAACTGTTTTTT.

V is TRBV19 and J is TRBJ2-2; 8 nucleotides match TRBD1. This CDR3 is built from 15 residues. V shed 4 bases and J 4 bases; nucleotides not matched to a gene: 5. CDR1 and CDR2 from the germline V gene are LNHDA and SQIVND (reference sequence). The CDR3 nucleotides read TGTGCCAGTAGTAGCACAGGGGGAACCACCGGGGAGCTGTTTTTT. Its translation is CASSSTGGTTGELFF.

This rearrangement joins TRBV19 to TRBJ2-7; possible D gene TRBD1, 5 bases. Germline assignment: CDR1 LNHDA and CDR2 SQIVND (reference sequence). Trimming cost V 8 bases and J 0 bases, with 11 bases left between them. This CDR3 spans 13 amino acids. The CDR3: CASGPQGSYEQYF. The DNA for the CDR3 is TGTGCCAGTGGCCCCCAGGGCTCCTACGAGCAGTACTTC.

The CDR3: CASSAGTSGRNEQFF. In DNA form, the CDR3 reads TGTGCCAGCAGCGCCGGGACTAGCGGGAGGAATGAGCAGTTCTTC. The chain combines TRBV7-2 with TRBJ2-1; 15 bases line up with TRBD2. The germline CDR1 and CDR2 sequences are SGHTA and FQGNSA. The CDR3 totals 15 residues. The trim removed 5 bases at V and 7 bases at J, leaving 3 bases unmatched.